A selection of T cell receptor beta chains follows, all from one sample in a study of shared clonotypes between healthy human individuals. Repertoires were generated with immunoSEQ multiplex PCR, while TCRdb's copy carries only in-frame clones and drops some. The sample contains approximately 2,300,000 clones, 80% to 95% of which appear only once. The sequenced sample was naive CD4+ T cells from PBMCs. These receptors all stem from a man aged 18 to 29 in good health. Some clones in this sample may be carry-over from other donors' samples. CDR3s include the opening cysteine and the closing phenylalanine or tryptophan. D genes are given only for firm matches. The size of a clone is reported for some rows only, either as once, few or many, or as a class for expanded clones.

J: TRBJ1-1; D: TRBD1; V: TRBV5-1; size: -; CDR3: CASSVQGQTNTEAFF; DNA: TGCGCCAGCAGCGTACAGGGACAGACGAACACTGAAGCTTTCTTT
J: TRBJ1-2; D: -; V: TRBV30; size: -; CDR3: CAWSVGYYGYTF; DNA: TGTGCCTGGAGTGTTGGATATTATGGCTACACCTTC
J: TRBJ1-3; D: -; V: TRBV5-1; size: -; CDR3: CASSLAPGAGNTIYF; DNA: TGCGCCAGCAGCTTGGCCCCGGGCGCCGGAAACACCATATATTTT
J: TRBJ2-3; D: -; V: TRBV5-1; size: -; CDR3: CASSLGRLGTFTDTQYF; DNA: TGCGCCAGCAGCTTGGGAAGGCTGGGGACTTTCACAGATACGCAGTATTTT
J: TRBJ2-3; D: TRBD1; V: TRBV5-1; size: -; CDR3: CASSLPRTGAVADTQYF; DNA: TGCGCCAGCAGCTTACCTCGGACAGGGGCTGTTGCAGATACGCAGTATTTT
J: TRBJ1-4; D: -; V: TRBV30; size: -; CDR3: CAWNYYREKLFF; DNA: TGTGCCTGGAATTATTACCGGGAAAAACTGTTTTTT
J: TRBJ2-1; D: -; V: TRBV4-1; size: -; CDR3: CASSWGSYNEQFF; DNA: TGCGCCAGCAGCTGGGGGTCCTACAATGAGCAGTTCTTC
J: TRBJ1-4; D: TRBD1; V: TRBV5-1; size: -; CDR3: CASSFRDRGEKLFF; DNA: TGCGCCAGCAGCTTCCGGGACAGGGGCGAAAAACTGTTTTTT
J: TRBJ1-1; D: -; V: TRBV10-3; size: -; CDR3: CAISDFLNTEAFF; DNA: TGTGCCATCAGTGATTTCCTGAACACTGAAGCTTTCTTT
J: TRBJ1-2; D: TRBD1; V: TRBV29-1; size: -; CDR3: CSVAGTGQSTNYGYTF; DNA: TGCAGCGTGGCCGGGACAGGGCAATCTACGAACTATGGCTACACCTTC
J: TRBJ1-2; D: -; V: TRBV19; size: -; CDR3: CASSVQGNYGYTF; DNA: TGTGCCAGTAGTGTACAGGGTAACTATGGCTACACCTTC
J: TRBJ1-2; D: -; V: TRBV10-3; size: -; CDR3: CATQNSQQDYGYTF; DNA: TGTGCCACCCAGAATTCCCAACAGGACTATGGCTACACCTTC
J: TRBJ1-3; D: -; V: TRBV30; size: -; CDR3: CAFAGSSGNTIYF; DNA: TGTGCCTTCGCCGGGAGCTCTGGAAACACCATATATTTT
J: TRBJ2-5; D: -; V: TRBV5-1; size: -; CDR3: CASSLGAAETQYF; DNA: TGCGCCAGCAGCTTGGGGGCAGCAGAGACCCAGTACTTC
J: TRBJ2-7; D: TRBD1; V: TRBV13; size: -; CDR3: CASSSRDSQDYEQYF; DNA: TGTGCCAGCAGCTCCCGGGACAGCCAAGATTACGAGCAGTACTTC
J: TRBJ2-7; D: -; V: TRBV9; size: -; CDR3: CASSASPVRGQYF; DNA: TGTGCCAGCAGCGCGAGCCCCGTCCGCGGGCAGTACTTC
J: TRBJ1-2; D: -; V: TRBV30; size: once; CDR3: CAWSPRGMDGYTF; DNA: TGTGCCTGGAGTCCCAGGGGAATGGATGGCTACACCTTC
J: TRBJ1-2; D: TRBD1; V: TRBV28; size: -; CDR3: CASSSLTGTGGGYTF; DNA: TGTGCCAGCAGTTCCCTCACTGGGACAGGGGGTGGCTACACCTTC
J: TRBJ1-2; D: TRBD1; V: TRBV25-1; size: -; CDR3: CASSPKGTGGYGYTF; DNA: TGTGCCAGCAGTCCTAAGGGGACAGGCGGCTATGGCTACACCTTC
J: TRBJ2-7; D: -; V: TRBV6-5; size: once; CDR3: CASSYSRADSYEQYF; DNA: TGTGCCAGCAGTTACTCGAGGGCGGACTCCTACGAGCAGTACTTC
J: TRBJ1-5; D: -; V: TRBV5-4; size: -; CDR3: CASSLNRDQPQHF; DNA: TGTGCCAGCAGCTTGAATAGGGATCAGCCCCAGCATTTT
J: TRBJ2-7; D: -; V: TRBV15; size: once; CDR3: CATSRVSGDYEQYF; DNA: TGTGCCACCAGCAGAGTTAGCGGTGACTACGAGCAGTACTTC
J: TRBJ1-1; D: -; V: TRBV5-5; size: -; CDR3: CASSWGQTGGNTEAFF; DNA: TGTGCCAGCAGCTGGGGCCAAACCGGCGGGAACACTGAAGCTTTCTTT
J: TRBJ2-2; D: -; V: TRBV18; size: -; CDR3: CASSQNHLRNTGELFF; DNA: TGTGCCAGCTCACAGAACCACCTGAGGAACACCGGGGAGCTGTTTTTT
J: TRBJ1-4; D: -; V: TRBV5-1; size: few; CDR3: CASSLAGEKLFF; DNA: TGCGCCAGCAGCTTGGCCGGGGAAAAACTGTTTTTT
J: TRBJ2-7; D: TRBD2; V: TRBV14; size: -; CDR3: CASSQDSWTSGRAGYEQYF; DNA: TGTGCCAGCAGCCAAGATTCTTGGACTAGCGGGAGGGCCGGCTACGAGCAGTACTTC
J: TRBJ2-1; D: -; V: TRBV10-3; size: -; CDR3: CAISRDSNNEQFF; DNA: TGTGCCATCAGTAGGGACTCCAACAATGAGCAGTTCTTC
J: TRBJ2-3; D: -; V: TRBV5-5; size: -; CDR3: CASSPPLAQSTDTQYF; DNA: TGTGCCAGCAGCCCCCCGCTAGCACAAAGCACAGATACGCAGTATTTT
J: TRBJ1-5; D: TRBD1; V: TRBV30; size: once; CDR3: CAWKVGTGSNQPQHF; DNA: TGTGCCTGGAAGGTGGGGACAGGGAGCAATCAGCCCCAGCATTTT